This TCR beta chain was retrieved from a study of blood T cell repertoires in COVID-19 (dated by TCRdb to 2020 to 2022). As for the study more broadly: Samples from collaborators originated in the United States, Italy and Spain and spanned both the acute and convalescent phases of COVID-19. Where available, HLA class I and class II types were taken from metadata supplied by the sample provider and were not determined by assay-based typing. A freely available public database, intended as a resource for researchers studying the immune response to SARS-CoV-2, is where the repertoires were released. The samples were drawn from the first 160 participants of the ongoing ImmuneRACE study and from roughly 1,300 subjects provided by 6 global collaborators. The material from the prospective study consisted of cDNA or gDNA derived from T cells, B-cell-depleted T cells, or PBMCs. Deeply sampled blood TCRbeta repertoires from subjects exposed to, actively infected with, or recovered from COVID-19 were included in the dataset. A de-identified subject ID, COVID-19 status, age in years and sex were almost always included in the sample metadata. Beyond this particular receptor, the publication reports: The quantity of clinical and demographic metadata differed by source and by participant and was supplied without curation.

One collaborating source in Seattle enrolled patients while the patients were actively infected and followed the patients over time throughout the course of disease. Whole blood was collected in K2EDTA tubes by collaborating institutions according to the institutions' own protocols. For TCRbeta analysis, collaborator samples were shipped as frozen whole blood, as isolated PBMCs, or as DNA extracted from either sample type. TCRbeta CDR3 regions were amplified from genomic DNA using the immunoSEQ Assay, a bias-controlled multiplex PCR. As for the original processing: Within the assay, amplification of reference gene primers was used to estimate how many nucleated cells each sample contained. To quantify the absolute abundance of each unique TCRbeta CDR3 rearrangement, sequence reads were collapsed and filtered. Productive Simpson clonality was computed per sample as the square root of Simpson's diversity index over productive rearrangements. What TCRdb holds here is the immuneACCESS table cut down to in-frame rearrangements. Part of the clones is not present; checked against another copy, under half of the missing clones reflect an unresolved V gene, and the others are unexplained. The V and J calls and the clone size are those of that table, but D and trimming were determined from the DNA. The sample table contains more than 200,000 clones; only one count was recorded for 80% to 85% of them. The ten largest clonotypes hold about 10% of the sample.

About this clone: The clone's antigen remains unknown. Per-nucleotide qualities are absent, and no much larger clonotype sits a single base away.

The sequence derives from a woman over 75 with COVID-19, enrolled during active disease. Sequencing was carried out using peripheral blood.

The CDR3 has the sequence CASSLRQGGSYTF. The DNA is as follows: TGTGCCAGCAGCCTAAGACAGGGAGGAAGCTACACCTTC. The V and J genes are TRBV7-2 and TRBJ1-2; 7 junctional bases match TRBD1. Measured from the cysteine to the phenylalanine, the CDR3 is 13 residues long. The entry retains the CDR3 DNA only, 39 bases that are in frame from base 1. In the germline V gene, CDR1 corresponds to SGHTA and CDR2 to FQGNSA. Trimmed from V: 5 bases; trimmed from J: 9 bases; junction bases lacking a gene match: 9. The reference TRBV7-2 and TRBJ1-2 proteins fill in what lies around the CDR3, so the full variable domain reads GAGVSQSPSNKVTEKGKDVELRCDPISGHTALYWYRQSLGQGLEFLIYFQGNSAPDKSGLPSDRFSAERTGGSVSTLTIQRTQQEDSAVYLCASSLRQGGSYTFGSGTRLTVV.